The 4 T cell receptor beta chains presented below share a single source sample, sequenced in a study of OX40 agonist ivuxolimab in advanced cancers. Measured with immunoSEQ multiplex PCR; TCRdb has only the in-frame clones, and not every one. The sample has some 90,000 clones; around 86% are singletons. The sample in question was CD4+ or CD8+ T cells sorted from blood, obtained in a trial of the OX40 agonist ivuxolimab. These receptors all stem from an adult with an advanced solid tumor such as melanoma, head and neck, liver or kidney cancer.

The chain links TRBV6-1 to TRBJ2-2; 11 positions match TRBD1. CDR3 length: 13 residues. V was pared by 6 bases and J by 6 bases, with 0 bases of the junction left unmatched. Germline values: CDR1 MNHNS, CDR2 SASEGT. Here the CDR3 reads CASRGQGAGELFF. For the CDR3, the DNA is TGTGCCAGCAGGGGACAGGGGGCCGGGGAGCTGTTTTTT.

V and J are TRBV11-3 and TRBJ2-5; 15 bases map to TRBD2. The CDR3 consists of 15 residues. Looked up from germline, CDR1 is SGHNT and CDR2 is YENEEA. The junction had 3 bases not matched to a gene; V was cut back by 5 bases and J by 5 bases. CDR3 DNA sequence: TGTGCCAGCAGCGCCGGGACTAGCGGGGGGGAGACCCAGTACTTC. It translates to CASSAGTSGGETQYF.

This chain connects TRBV30 to TRBJ1-2, with TRBD1 identical over 9 bases. J was trimmed by 6 bases and V by 5 bases; bases with no gene match: 13. This CDR3 is built from 15 residues. Germline-derived CDR1 and CDR2 are GTSNPN and SVGIG (reference sequence). CDR3 sequence: CAWSINIQGADGYTF. The CDR3 nucleotides read TGTGCCTGGTCGATAAACATACAGGGGGCCGATGGCTACACCTTC. The variable domain in full, with the rest retrieved from reference TRBV30 and TRBJ1-2, is SQTIHQWPATLVQPVGSPLSLECTVEGTSNPNLYWYRQAAGRGLQLLFYSVGIGQISSEVPQNLSASRPQDRQFILSSKKLLLSDSGFYLCAWSINIQGADGYTFGSGTRLTVV.

This clone showed up just once. The J gene is TRBJ2-1, the V gene TRBV6-5; 10 nucleotides line up with TRBD2. The germline CDR1 and CDR2 sequences are MNHEY and SVGAGI. V lost 7 bases to trimming and J lost 9 bases; unmatched junction nucleotides: 9. This CDR3 contains 14 residues. CDR3 sequence reads: CASIGLAGVSEQFF. CDR3 in DNA: TGTGCCAGCATAGGCCTAGCGGGGGTATCTGAGCAGTTCTTC.